This T cell receptor beta chain was identified during a study of early T cells in non-severe SARS-CoV-2 infection (dated by TCRdb to the early 2020s). Notes on the research overall: Because TCR sequencing relied on bulk RNA taken from unsorted whole blood, pairing of alpha and beta chains was not possible. Here is what the overall study found, with its caveats: VDJdb matching was skewed toward anti-spike CD8 responses, so virus-specific expansions were likely underestimated and private and CD4 specificities were missed.

The library was produced with 5' RACE. Data came from a NextSeq 500. To correct for sequencing error and PCR bias, the TCR library protocol tagged individual cDNA molecules with unique molecular identifiers. Sequencing covered both TCR alpha and beta chains, and within each sample the abundances of alpha and beta sequences were tightly co-correlated. The source study handled its data this way. Decombinator V4 was used to annotate TCR sequences for V gene, J gene and CDR3. Expanded TCRs were defined as changing significantly between any two time points under a Poisson model with p below 0.0001. TCR abundances were normalised to the total number of TCRs sequenced per sample and were expressed as counts per million. VDJdb, accessed 1 November 2021, was searched for CMV, EBV and SARS-CoV-2 annotated TCRs, excluding TCRs annotated for multiple antigens. In-frame beta chains were kept once TCRdb had trimmed the public reads at Q25 with fastp and called clones with MiXCR. Each record represents a unique CDR3 protein, reported with the most common genes and DNA among its rows. The V and J calls were not made by the authors but by TCRdb's processing. The sample records around 80,000 distinct CDR3 sequences, approximately 13% of which are singletons. The ten biggest clones cover around 6% of the sample.

This clonotype came up a few times. The antigen it binds to is not known. Base-call qualities are not available, and no considerably larger clone is one nucleotide away. This was a case-control study nested in a cohort of healthcare workers in London, UK, who had nasopharyngeal swab PCR tests and blood samples taken every week. Healthcare workers were enrolled in the week of the UK lockdown, from 23 to 31 March 2020, and were followed every week for up to 16 weeks. The sample was whole blood. This sequence was found in an adult who was a healthcare worker with PCR-confirmed SARS-CoV-2 infection or an uninfected control (not recorded which).

The CDR3 protein sequence reads: CASSPVGDTQYF. The bases read TGTGCCAGCAGTCCTGTCGGGGATACGCAGTATTTT. The V gene is TRBV12-3 or TRBV12-4 and the J gene is TRBJ2-3; no D gene is confidently identified. V and J lose 5 bases and 6 bases, and a span of 9 bases separates them. Its CDR3 holds 12 amino acids, cysteine through phenylalanine. This entry keeps only the CDR3 DNA: 36 bases, framed from base 1.